Listed here are 12 T cell receptor beta chains from one sample, sequenced in a study of T cell responses to AZD1222 COVID-19 vaccine. Using immunoSEQ multiplex PCR, the repertoire was profiled, and TCRdb retains in-frame clones only, with some absent. The sample has 150,000 to 190,000 clones, 75% to 90% seen once; the top ten hold roughly 6.9%. The sequencing used peripheral blood, collected after recovery from COVID-19. All receptors derive from an adult who had recovered from COVID-19.

This chain joins TRBV5-6 and TRBJ1-2; maybe TRBD1 (6 bases). CDR3 length: 15 amino acids. V gave up 4 bases and J gave up 3 bases, with 16 bases separating them. Germline V lookup: CDR1 SGHDT, CDR2 YYEEEE. The CDR3 nucleotides are TGTGCCAGCAGCCCGGGTATGACAGGTTACTATGGCTACACCTTC. It is translated as CASSPGMTGYYGYTF.

V and J are TRBV11-1 and TRBJ2-6, with D tentatively TRBD2 (6 bases). V shed 4 bases and J shed 4 bases, with 11 bases lying between them. The germline CDR1 and CDR2 sequences are SGHAT and FQDESV (reference sequence). The CDR3 has 15 residues. DNA for the CDR3: TGTGCCAGCAGCTCCAGGGAGGTCGGGGCCAACGTCCTGACTTTC. The encoded protein is CASSSREVGANVLTF.

V is TRBV19 and J is TRBJ2-1, with D possibly being TRBD1 or TRBD2 (7 bases each). V lost 3 bases and J 9 bases, leaving 15 bases between the germline ends. CDR3 length: 14 amino acids. Germline assignment: CDR1 LNHDA and CDR2 SQIVND (reference sequence). CDR3 protein: CASSIVQGRGEQFF. CDR3 DNA sequence: TGTGCCAGTAGTATTGTACAGGGGAGGGGTGAGCAGTTCTTC.

The CDR3 sequence is CASSRIGLEETQYF. CDR3 DNA sequence: TGTGCCAGCAGTCGGATAGGTTTAGAAGAGACCCAGTACTTC. The J gene is TRBJ2-5, the V gene TRBV7-2; D ambiguous. V lost 6 bases to trimming and J lost 3 bases, with 14 bases between them. Germline values: CDR1 SGHTA, CDR2 FQGNSA. There are 14 residues in the CDR3.

The rearrangement uses TRBV5-1 and TRBJ1-1, with D unclear. This CDR3 contains 13 residues. Germline values: CDR1 SGHRS, CDR2 YFSETQ. Trimming shortened V by 2 bases and J by 1 base, and 6 bases separated the two germline ends. This chain's CDR3 is CASSFTTNTEAFF. CDR3 nucleotide sequence: TGCGCCAGCAGCTTTACCACGAACACTGAAGCTTTCTTT.

The V and J genes are TRBV6-2 or TRBV6-3 and TRBJ2-2, with 9 bases aligning to TRBD1. This CDR3 is built from 18 residues. Germline V gene data show CDR1 as MNHEY and CDR2 as SVGEGT. The J segment lost 4 bases and the V segment lost 6 bases, leaving 15 bases of the junction unmatched. The CDR3 loop is CASSPIPGTGKSTGELFF. Written as DNA, the CDR3 is TGTGCCAGCAGCCCTATCCCCGGGACAGGGAAGAGCACCGGGGAGCTGTTTTTT.

The rearrangement joins TRBV19 to TRBJ2-7; a possible D gene is TRBD2 (6 bases). V dropped 5 bases and J dropped 4 bases, with 15 bases sitting between them. From germline, CDR1 is LNHDA and CDR2 SQIVND (reference sequence). The CDR3 has 14 residues. The CDR3 DNA sequence: TGTGCCAGTAGTTTAAAAGCGGAGGGGTACGAGCAGTACTTC. Its protein product is CASSLKAEGYEQYF.

This clone was recorded only once. The rearrangement uses TRBV29-1 and TRBJ2-3; 9 bases match TRBD2. The germline V gene has CDR1 SQVTM and CDR2 ANQGSEA. V shed 7 bases, J shed 2 bases, and the junction held 7 bases outside the gene matches. The CDR3 sequence is 14 residues long. For the CDR3, the DNA is TGCAGCGCTCCGACTAGCGGAAACACAGATACGCAGTATTTT. Protein product: CSAPTSGNTDTQYF.

The chain uses TRBV2 and TRBJ1-2; TRBD1 aligns across 10 bases. The germline V gene encodes CDR1 SNHLY and CDR2 FYNNEI. Germline trimming cut 6 bases from V and 7 bases from J; bases unmatched to any gene: 5. This CDR3 comprises 13 residues. The CDR3 DNA sequence: TGTGCCAGCAGAGACAGGGGGCTGCTTGGCTACACCTTC. It translates to CASRDRGLLGYTF.

The chain has TRBV28 and TRBJ2-4; unclear D gene. Trimming pared 5 bases from V and 2 bases from J, leaving 7 bases between. The CDR3 has 13 amino acids. Germline values: CDR1 MDHEN, CDR2 SYDVKM. The CDR3 sequence is CASSPRSKNIQYF. For the CDR3, the DNA is TGTGCCAGCAGTCCACGGTCCAAAAACATTCAGTACTTC.

V is TRBV10-2 and J is TRBJ1-2, with 10 bases aligning to TRBD1. Germline-derived CDR1 and CDR2 are WSHSY and SAAADI. V was clipped by 3 bases and J by 6 bases; unmatched bases: 7. CDR3 length equals 15 residues. CDR3 bases: TGCGCCAGCAGTGATTGGACAGGGGGGACGGATGGCTACACCTTC. Translation: CASSDWTGGTDGYTF.

The genes are TRBV5-1 and TRBJ1-5; D unclear. V lost 4 bases, J lost 7 bases, and 12 bases lay in between. CDR1 is SGHRS and CDR2 is YFSETQ in the germline V gene. The CDR3 covers 13 residues. The chain's CDR3 is CASSPDGSQPQHF. The CDR3 DNA follows: TGCGCCAGCAGCCCCGATGGATCCCAGCCCCAGCATTTT.